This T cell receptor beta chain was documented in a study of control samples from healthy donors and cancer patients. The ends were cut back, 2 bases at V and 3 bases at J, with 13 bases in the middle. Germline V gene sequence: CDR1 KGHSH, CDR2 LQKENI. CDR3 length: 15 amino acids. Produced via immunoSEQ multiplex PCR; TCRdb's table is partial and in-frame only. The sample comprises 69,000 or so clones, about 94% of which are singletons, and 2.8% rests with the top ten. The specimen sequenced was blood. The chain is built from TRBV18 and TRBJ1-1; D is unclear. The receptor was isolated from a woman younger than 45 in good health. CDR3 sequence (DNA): TGTGCCAGCTCACCATTGGGTGGGTGGGACACTGAAGCTTTCTTT. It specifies CASSPLGGWDTEAFF.